Reported below is one T cell receptor beta chain. The sample is drawn from a study of blood T cell repertoires in COVID-19. Study information: Italy, Spain and the United States were the sources of the convalescent and acute COVID-19 samples. In each case, the material was cDNA or gDNA derived from T cells, B-cell-depleted T cells, or PBMCs.

The V gene end was trimmed by 5 bases and the J gene end by 4 bases; junction bases not matched to a gene: 6. This CDR3 region has 14 residues. CDR1 and CDR2 from the germline V gene are SGHVS and FQNEAQ. Per the original data handling: The authors estimated nucleated cell counts from reference gene primer amplification. The assay was immunoSEQ multiplex PCR, and TCRdb's table has in-frame clones only and misses some. For V, J and clone size, that table is used; D and trimming come from the DNA. Of around 270,000 clones in the sample, 65% to 85% were seen once. This clonotype was sampled from a woman in her 40s who had recovered from COVID-19. J is TRBJ2-5 and V is TRBV7-8; TRBD1 aligns across 8 bases. The sample consisted of peripheral blood. CDR3 residues: CASSPVTGGETQYF. CDR3 DNA: TGTGCCAGCAGCCCGGTTACAGGGGGAGAGACCCAGTACTTC. Variable domain in full (rest from reference TRBV7-8 and TRBJ2-5): GAGVSQSPRYKVAKRGQDVALRCDPISGHVSLFWYQQALGQGPEFLTYFQNEAQLDKSGLPSDRFFAERPEGSVSTLKIQRTQQEDSAVYLCASSPVTGGETQYFGPGTRLLVL.